A single sample gave rise to the 32 T cell receptor beta chains below, sequenced in a study of T cell responses to AZD1222 COVID-19 vaccine. Assay used: immunoSEQ multiplex PCR; TCRdb lists only in-frame clones, some missing. The sample has more than 110,000 clones, roughly 90% seen once. The sequences come from peripheral blood, collected on day 0 of AZD1222 vaccination. These receptors were collected from an adult in good health.

The chain links TRBV5-1 to TRBJ2-7; D may be TRBD2 (7 bases). Germline CDR1 is SGHRS and CDR2 is YFSETQ. V dropped 7 bases and J dropped 4 bases, with 18 bases sitting between them. This CDR3 region has 14 residues. The CDR3 DNA reads as TGCGCCAGCGCCACCGAGGGGGGGATGTACGAGCAGTACTTC. This sequence encodes CASATEGGMYEQYF.

This rearrangement joins TRBV30 to TRBJ2-5; D is uncertain. Looked up from germline, CDR1 is GTSNPN and CDR2 is SVGIG (reference sequence). The V end lost 3 bases, the J end lost 4 bases, and 9 bases lay between the germline ends. This CDR3 region has 12 residues. CDR3 protein: CAWSLRRETQYF. DNA of the CDR3: TGTGCCTGGAGCCTTAGGAGAGAGACCCAGTACTTC.

This clone was picked up one time. The chain employs TRBV24-1 and TRBJ1-2; tentative D call: TRBD1 (6 bases). V was pared by 5 bases and J by 1 base, with 13 bases between. The CDR3 consists of 15 residues. Germline V gene data show CDR1 as KGHDR and CDR2 as SFDVKD. CDR3 sequence: CATSVAGEVNYGYTF. The CDR3 DNA follows: TGTGCCACCAGTGTCGCAGGGGAGGTTAACTATGGCTACACCTTC.

The rearrangement links TRBV5-4 to TRBJ1-2; the match to TRBD1 covers 9 bases. The CDR3 is 14 amino acids. V lost 1 base to trimming and J lost 8 bases; unmatched junction nucleotides: 6. Germline loops: CDR1 SGHNT, CDR2 YYREEE (reference sequence). This chain's CDR3 is CASSLKGQGDGYTF. Here the CDR3 DNA reads TGTGCCAGCAGCTTGAAGGGACAGGGAGACGGCTACACCTTC.

The V and J genes are TRBV7-2 and TRBJ1-2, with D unclear. V lost 1 base and J 7 bases, leaving 10 bases between the germline ends. Germline CDR1 and CDR2: SGHTA and FQGNSA. The CDR3 is 13 residues long. CDR3 amino acids: CASSLGDGFGYTF. The CDR3 nucleotides are TGTGCCAGCAGCTTAGGAGATGGGTTTGGCTACACCTTC.

The V call is TRBV30, the J call TRBJ1-2, with a weak D call TRBD1 (5 bases). CDR1 and CDR2 (germline): GTSNPN, SVGIG (reference sequence). V was cut by 1 base and J by 0 bases, with 6 bases left in between. CDR3 size: 13 residues. CDR3 nucleotide sequence: TGTGCCTGGAGTGGGGGGGCTAACTATGGCTACACCTTC. Amino acids: CAWSGGANYGYTF. Filled out from reference TRBV30 and TRBJ1-2, the complete variable domain reads SQTIHQWPATLVQPVGSPLSLECTVEGTSNPNLYWYRQAAGRGLQLLFYSVGIGQISSEVPQNLSASRPQDRQFILSSKKLLLSDSGFYLCAWSGGANYGYTFGSGTRLTVV.

This chain joins TRBV29-1 and TRBJ2-7; tentatively, D is TRBD1 (5 bases). Germline V gene lookup returns CDR1 SQVTM and CDR2 ANQGSEA. The CDR3 consists of 15 residues. V shed 6 bases and J shed 5 bases, with 23 bases lying between them. The CDR3 coding sequence is TGCAGCGTCCAAACATACTCGACAGATCTGGACGAGCAGTACTTC. Protein: CSVQTYSTDLDEQYF.

The chain carries TRBV6-6 and TRBJ2-5, with 8 bases that match TRBD2. Germline trimming cut 2 bases from V and 1 base from J; bases unmatched to any gene: 6. Germline CDR1 is MNHNY and CDR2 is SVGAGI (reference sequence). The CDR3 length is 16 residues. DNA of the CDR3: TGTGCCAGCAGTTACAAGGCGGGAGGCCCCCAAGAGACCCAGTACTTC. Translating gives CASSYKAGGPQETQYF.

This rearrangement joins TRBV2 to TRBJ1-6; D possibly corresponds to TRBD1 (6 bases). Germline V lookup: CDR1 SNHLY, CDR2 FYNNEI. The V end was cut by 5 bases, the J end by 4 bases, with 12 bases between. CDR3 length equals 15 residues. CDR3 residues: CASSMLDSYNSPLHF. The CDR3 DNA reads TGTGCCAGCAGTATGCTGGACAGTTATAATTCACCCCTCCACTTT.

CDR3 in amino acids: CAWSVHPDRVYGYTF. DNA of the CDR3: TGTGCCTGGAGTGTACATCCGGACAGGGTCTATGGCTACACCTTC. The chain uses TRBV30 and TRBJ1-2; 8 bases line up with TRBD1. The ends lost 0 bases at V and 4 bases at J; junction bases unmatched: 7. The CDR3 totals 15 residues. From germline, CDR1 is GTSNPN and CDR2 SVGIG (reference sequence).

V gene TRBV10-3 combines with J gene TRBJ2-7; 7 bases map to TRBD2. V gave up 11 bases and J gave up 0 bases; unmatched junction bases: 4. CDR1 ENHRY and CDR2 SYGVKD come from the germline V gene. The CDR3 is 12 amino acids. Written as DNA, the CDR3 is TGTGCCGCGAGCGGGGTCTCCTACGAGCAGTACTTC. It yields the protein CAASGVSYEQYF.

The CDR3 reads CASSQPRQSQRNEQFF. The CDR3 DNA follows: TGCGCCAGCAGCCAACCGCGCCAGAGCCAACGGAATGAGCAGTTCTTC. This sequence joins TRBV4-1 and TRBJ2-1; D gene ambiguous. This CDR3 contains 16 residues. V lost 2 bases to trimming and J lost 7 bases, with 18 bases between them. Germline V gene data show CDR1 as MGHRA and CDR2 as YSYEKL.

This chain connects TRBV11-3 to TRBJ1-2, with D maybe TRBD1 (5 bases). Trimming removed 0 bases at V and 9 bases at J, with 17 bases between. Looked up from germline, CDR1 is SGHNT and CDR2 is YENEEA. The CDR3 runs to 15 residues. The CDR3, as DNA: TGTGCCAGCAGCTTAGATTACACCCCTCGGGGGAGCTACACCTTC. This encodes CASSLDYTPRGSYTF.

The chain uses TRBV30 and TRBJ2-2; TRBD2 agrees at 9 bases. Germline CDR1 reads GTSNPN; CDR2 reads SVGIG (reference sequence). The V and J ends lost 0 bases and 0 bases, in that order; junction bases with no gene match: 5. The CDR3 runs 17 residues. CDR3 nucleotides: TGTGCCTGGAGTGTACAGCGGGGGGCTCCGAACACCGGGGAGCTGTTTTTT. This encodes CAWSVQRGAPNTGELFF.

The chain uses TRBV12-5 and TRBJ2-1, with D possibly TRBD2 on 6 matching bases. Trimming cost V 6 bases and J 4 bases, with 13 bases left between them. This CDR3 region has 14 residues. CDR1 LGHNT and CDR2 FRNRAP come from the germline V gene. This CDR3 reads CASGFGTDYNEQFF. The CDR3 bases are TGTGCTAGTGGGTTCGGGACTGATTACAATGAGCAGTTCTTC.

The chain uses TRBV7-2 and TRBJ2-1; D uncertain. CDR3 length: 13 amino acids. Germline assignment: CDR1 SGHTA and CDR2 FQGNSA. V was shortened by 10 bases and J by 8 bases, with 18 bases between the two germline ends. The CDR3 nucleotides are TGTGCCAACCCGGGCCAGGAGTGGGATGAGCAGTTCTTC. Amino acids: CANPGQEWDEQFF.

This chain connects TRBV11-2 to TRBJ1-3; D possibly corresponds to TRBD1 (6 bases). V was trimmed by 6 bases and J by 4 bases, leaving 13 bases between them. The CDR3 has 14 residues. Germline V lookup: CDR1 SGHAT, CDR2 FQNNGV. In DNA, the CDR3 is TGTGCCAGCAGATTACCAGGGGCCGGAAACACCATATATTTT. It codes for CASRLPGAGNTIYF.

This clone appeared a few times. CDR3 loop: CASSLAGGLRNEQFF. The CDR3 DNA follows: TGTGCCAGCAGCTTGGCGGGAGGCTTGAGGAATGAGCAGTTCTTC. The genes are TRBV5-6 and TRBJ2-1; 7 nucleotides match TRBD2. V shed 0 bases, J shed 7 bases, and the junction held 7 bases outside the gene matches. The CDR3 spans 15 residues. The V gene's germline CDR1 is SGHDT and CDR2 YYEEEE.

This sequence joins TRBV27 and TRBJ1-2; no firm D call. Germline values: CDR1 MNHEY, CDR2 SMNVEV (reference sequence). V lost 3 bases and J lost 4, with 9 bases in between. The CDR3 has 13 amino acids. The CDR3 DNA reads TGTGCCAGCAGTTTGTCCAGAGCCTATGGCTACACCTTC. This translates into CASSLSRAYGYTF.

CDR3 residues: CASSFFFAGGHEKLFF. The CDR3 DNA reads as TGTGCCAGCAGTTTTTTTTTCGCAGGGGGACATGAAAAACTGTTTTTT. This rearrangement joins TRBV28 to TRBJ1-4, with 7 bases aligning to TRBD1. After removal of 3 bases from V and 6 bases from J, the junction contained 10 bases not matched to a gene. The CDR3 is 16 residues long. The germline gives CDR1 MDHEN, CDR2 SYDVKM.

The gene calls are TRBV21-1 and TRBJ1-1. TRBV21-1 is classified as a pseudogene. The CDR3 has 16 residues. CDR3 coding DNA: TGTGCCAGCAGGAGGGCAGGCCAAACAGGGAACACTGAAGCTTTCTTT. This gives the protein CASRRAGQTGNTEAFF.

V is TRBV6-2 or TRBV6-3 and J is TRBJ1-3; no clear D. Germline CDR1 MNHEY, CDR2 SVGEGT. V was clipped by 6 bases and J by 4 bases, with 19 bases between them. The CDR3 length is 16 residues. CDR3 sequence: CASSRRTAPEGNTIYF. CDR3 sequence (DNA): TGTGCCAGCAGCCGAAGGACGGCCCCCGAAGGAAACACCATATATTTT.

The chain recombines TRBV2 with TRBJ1-2, with D perhaps TRBD1 (5 bases). The CDR3 spans 17 residues. CDR1 is SNHLY and CDR2 is FYNNEI in the germline V gene. Trimming cost V 2 bases and J 4 bases, with 20 bases left between them. CDR3 loop: CASSELRESGLIYGYTF. The CDR3 DNA reads TGTGCCAGCAGTGAATTACGGGAATCGGGGCTCATCTATGGCTACACCTTC.

The gene calls are TRBV19 and TRBJ1-2; no clear D. Deletions cut 4 bases from V and 5 bases from J, with 8 bases between. In germline, CDR1 is LNHDA, CDR2 SQIVND (reference sequence). The CDR3 is 12 amino acids. The CDR3 coding sequence is TGTGCCAGTAGTACAACCTATTATGGCTACACCTTC. It specifies CASSTTYYGYTF. Full variable domain (rest looked up from reference TRBV19 and TRBJ1-2): DGGITQSPKYLFRKEGQNVTLSCEQNLNHDAMYWYRQDPGQGLRLIYYSQIVNDFQKGDIAEGYSVSREKKESFPLTVTSAQKNPTAFYLCASSTTYYGYTFGSGTRLTVV.

The chain is built from TRBV4-2 and TRBJ1-3; D remains unclear. Trimming removed 3 bases from V and 5 bases from J, with 17 bases in between. Per the germline V gene, CDR1 is LGHNA and CDR2 is YNFKEQ. This CDR3 contains 16 residues. The CDR3 nucleotides are TGTGCCAGCAGCCACTACAAGGAAGTAAATAGAAACACCATATATTTT. The encoded protein is CASSHYKEVNRNTIYF.

This clone came up once. V usage is TRBV5-6 and J usage is TRBJ2-3; the match to TRBD1 covers 7 bases. Unmatched junction bases numbered 4, after V lost 4 bases and J lost 2 bases. CDR1 and CDR2 from the germline V gene are SGHDT and YYEEEE. The CDR3 runs 14 residues. CDR3 protein: CASSQGQPTDTQYF. The CDR3 region has the DNA TGTGCCAGCAGCCAGGGACAGCCCACAGATACGCAGTATTTT.

This chain links TRBV21-1 with TRBJ2-3. TRBV21-1 is tagged as a pseudogene. The CDR3 runs 15 residues. The CDR3 protein is CASSKWEQGTDTQYF. The CDR3 bases are TGTGCCAGCAGCAAATGGGAACAAGGCACAGATACGCAGTATTTT.

CDR3 DNA: TGTGCCAGCACCGGGGGGGGGACTTACAATGAGCAGTTCTTC. It codes for CASTGGGTYNEQFF. V is TRBV6-5 and J is TRBJ2-1; the match to TRBD2 covers 8 bases. V was clipped by 7 bases and J by 4 bases; unmatched bases: 6. This CDR3 is built from 14 residues. CDR1 and CDR2 from the germline V gene are MNHEY and SVGAGI.

This chain links TRBV7-2 with TRBJ1-2; TRBD1 is a possible D gene (6 bases). This CDR3 has 15 amino acids. Trimming removed 5 bases from V and 3 bases from J, with 16 bases in between. Germline CDR1 and CDR2: SGHTA and FQGNSA. CDR3 in DNA: TGTGCCAGCAGCCCATTCCTGGGGGCGGACTATGGCTACACCTTC. This sequence encodes CASSPFLGADYGYTF.

The CDR3 DNA reads as TGTGCCACCAGCAGAGAATCGGGATCCGGGAATTCACCCCTCCACTTT. Translation gives CATSRESGSGNSPLHF. The chain employs TRBV15 and TRBJ1-6; D is ambiguous. Germline CDR1 reads LNHNV; CDR2 reads YYDKDF (reference sequence). Trimming removed 0 bases at V and 7 bases at J, with 13 bases between. The CDR3 loop spans 16 amino acids.

This chain uses TRBV6-5 with TRBJ2-7; D unresolved. Trimming stripped 6 bases from V and 3 bases from J, with 9 bases between. Per the germline V gene, CDR1 is MNHEY and CDR2 is SVGAGI. The CDR3 is made up of 12 amino acids. The CDR3 DNA reads as TGTGCCAGCAGCTCGGACGGCTACGAGCAGTACTTC. Residues: CASSSDGYEQYF.

The chain is built from TRBV5-4 and TRBJ2-5, with D perhaps matching TRBD2 (8 bases). V dropped 4 bases and J dropped 4 bases, with 26 bases sitting between them. Germline CDR1 SGHNT, CDR2 YYREEE (reference sequence). The length of the CDR3 is 18 residues. This chain's CDR3 is CASSAGTSGGGLRETQYF. CDR3 DNA sequence: TGTGCCAGCAGCGCGGGAACCTCGGGAGGGGGCCTCCGAGAGACCCAGTACTTC.